This T cell receptor (beta chain) was documented in a study of shared clonotypes between healthy human individuals. Overall study findings and caveats: Clonotypes which were not shared had lower generation probabilities than clonotypes that all four donors shared.

Method: immunoSEQ multiplex PCR; TCRdb's copy keeps in-frame clones and lacks some. The sample lists about 1.5 million clones, 98% seen once, with roughly 0.4% in the top ten. Trimming removed 2 bases at V and 0 bases at J, with 2 bases between. The CDR3 is made up of 12 amino acids. Germline V gene sequence: CDR1 SGHTA, CDR2 FQGNSA. Investigators divided CD4+ cells into CD45RA+ naive and CD45RA-negative memory subsets. About this clone itself: Its antigen is unidentified. Other DNA sequences in this specimen translate into the identical CDR3.

The sample was naive CD4+ T cells sorted from blood. Subset specified: CD45RA+ positively selected. This TCR was sampled from a man aged 25 to 40 in good health. The chain is built from TRBV7-2 and TRBJ2-7; D gene uncertain. CDR3 DNA: TGTGCCAGCAGCTTAAGCTCCTACGAGCAGTACTTC. Amino acid sequence: CASSLSSYEQYF.